The T cell receptor (beta chain) described here comes from a study of cytomegalovirus exposure and HLA in healthy donors. Study-level points and caveats: Some V segments, including TRBV6-2 and TRBV6-3, were excluded as indistinguishable. Overall, approximately 150 TCR beta chains were annotated as cytomegalovirus-associated. A cluster of highly shared sequence variants was likely a sequencing artifact. When analyzed later, a missense DCLRE1C variant was found to be linked to TCR beta V- and J-gene trimming.

A word on this clone: Its antigen remains unidentified.

60 Vbeta and 13 Jbeta primers were used in PCR. Sequencing used immunoSEQ multiplex PCR; TCRdb keeps in-frame clones, though not all of them. The repertoire holds under 200,000 clones, with 70% to 80% as singletons. Germline CDR1 and CDR2: SGHTA and FQGTGA. J lost 7 bases, V lost 4 bases, and 7 bases had no gene match. The CDR3 contains 13 residues. The receptor comes from a young man in good health and CMV-seronegative. The specimen was PBMCs. This chain joins TRBV7-3 and TRBJ2-7, with 7 nucleotides matching TRBD1. In nucleotides, the CDR3 is TGTGCCAGCAGCTCAGACAGGGCAGGGGAGCAGTACTTC. It encodes CASSSDRAGEQYF.